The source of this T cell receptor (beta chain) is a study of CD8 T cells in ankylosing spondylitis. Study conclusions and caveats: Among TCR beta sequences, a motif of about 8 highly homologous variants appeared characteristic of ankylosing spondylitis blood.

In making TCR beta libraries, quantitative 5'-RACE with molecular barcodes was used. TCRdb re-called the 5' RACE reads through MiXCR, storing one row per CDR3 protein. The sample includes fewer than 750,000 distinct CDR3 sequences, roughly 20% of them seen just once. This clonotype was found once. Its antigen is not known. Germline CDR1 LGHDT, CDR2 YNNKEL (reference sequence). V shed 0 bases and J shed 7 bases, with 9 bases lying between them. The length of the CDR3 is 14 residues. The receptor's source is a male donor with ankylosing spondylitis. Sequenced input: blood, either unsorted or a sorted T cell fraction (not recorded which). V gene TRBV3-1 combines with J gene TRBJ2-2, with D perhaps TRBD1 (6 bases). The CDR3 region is CASSQETGRGELFF. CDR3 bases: TGTGCCAGCAGCCAAGAGACAGGCCGCGGGGAGCTGTTTTTT.